A selection of T cell receptor beta chains follows, all from one sample in a study of T-cell reconstitution after alpha-beta-depleted transplantation in children. Using its own MiXCR run on the PCR reads, TCRdb lists one record per CDR3 protein. The sample includes hundreds of thousands of distinct CDR3 sequences, approximately 11% of them seen just once. The sample was PBMCs, taken before TCRalphabeta/CD19-depleted stem cell transplant. The source is a child younger than two with acute myeloid leukemia, due to receive a stem cell transplant. Both conserved end residues are trimmed from each CDR3. Each record gives: J gene, V gene, CDR3 protein.

J gene: TRBJ2-7; V gene: TRBV5-1; CDR3 protein: ASSLPPYEQY
J gene: TRBJ1-1; V gene: TRBV29-1; CDR3 protein: SGGDRGYTEAF
J gene: TRBJ1-5; V gene: TRBV3-1; CDR3 protein: ASSQAGTASNQPQH
J gene: TRBJ2-2; V gene: TRBV20-1; CDR3 protein: SARGIATGELF
J gene: TRBJ2-7; V gene: TRBV4-3; CDR3 protein: ASSQGRLAGYYEQY
J gene: TRBJ2-7; V gene: TRBV7-2; CDR3 protein: ASRQLAGALYEQY
J gene: TRBJ2-3; V gene: TRBV7-3; CDR3 protein: ASSSHGSSTDTQY
J gene: TRBJ2-2; V gene: TRBV4-2; CDR3 protein: ASSPPPGLAGGRAGELF
J gene: TRBJ2-3; V gene: TRBV27; CDR3 protein: ASSLVGGTSATDTQY
J gene: TRBJ2-7; V gene: TRBV7-2; CDR3 protein: ASSLWWYEQY
J gene: TRBJ1-3; V gene: TRBV7-8; CDR3 protein: ASSLESSSGNTIY
J gene: TRBJ2-1; V gene: TRBV20-1; CDR3 protein: CLTEPNRGSYNEQF
J gene: TRBJ1-1; V gene: TRBV25-1; CDR3 protein: ASRGGRGLSTEAF
J gene: TRBJ1-5; V gene: TRBV6-1; CDR3 protein: ASSEGRTSKNQPQH
J gene: TRBJ1-2; V gene: TRBV28; CDR3 protein: ASSFPTHVGGYT
J gene: TRBJ2-3; V gene: TRBV20-1; CDR3 protein: SAESGSVDTQY
J gene: TRBJ2-7; V gene: TRBV28; CDR3 protein: ASSSRPSYEQY
J gene: TRBJ1-4; V gene: TRBV20-1; CDR3 protein: SARQGVEKLF
J gene: TRBJ1-3; V gene: TRBV20-1; CDR3 protein: SARDGERGGNTIY
J gene: TRBJ1-5; V gene: TRBV5-6; CDR3 protein: ASSRTGGVGQPQH
J gene: TRBJ2-1; V gene: TRBV7-2; CDR3 protein: ASSLTSGREGEQF
J gene: TRBJ2-7; V gene: TRBV4-2; CDR3 protein: ASSGEAGSPGGQY
J gene: TRBJ1-1; V gene: TRBV5-1; CDR3 protein: ASSWTLGGKNTEAF
J gene: TRBJ2-2; V gene: TRBV7-2; CDR3 protein: ASSLPNTGELF
J gene: TRBJ2-3; V gene: TRBV20-1; CDR3 protein: SARGPTDTQY
J gene: TRBJ2-1; V gene: TRBV12-2; CDR3 protein: ASRLPIGTSYEQF
J gene: TRBJ2-3; V gene: TRBV11-3; CDR3 protein: ASSLRGPPTDTQY
J gene: TRBJ1-1; V gene: TRBV19; CDR3 protein: ASSIKMWGQGRTEAF
J gene: TRBJ2-3; V gene: TRBV20-1; CDR3 protein: SARGGASGRADTQY
J gene: TRBJ1-1; V gene: TRBV5-1; CDR3 protein: TSMLGAKNTEAF
J gene: TRBJ2-1; V gene: TRBV9; CDR3 protein: AGGTGAYNEQF
J gene: TRBJ2-4; V gene: TRBV10-2; CDR3 protein: ASDRGEDKNIQY
J gene: TRBJ1-1; V gene: TRBV5-1; CDR3 protein: ASRSVEGKTEAF
J gene: TRBJ2-1; V gene: TRBV5-1; CDR3 protein: ASSLAGVEQF
J gene: TRBJ2-3; V gene: TRBV5-1; CDR3 protein: ASSLQRSTDTQY
J gene: TRBJ2-4; V gene: TRBV20-1; CDR3 protein: SANHAAKNIQY
J gene: TRBJ2-7; V gene: TRBV19; CDR3 protein: ASSAYAGGSSYEQY
J gene: TRBJ2-6; V gene: TRBV12-3/TRBV12-4; CDR3 protein: AFSLPRAGDSGANVLT
J gene: TRBJ2-3; V gene: TRBV7-2; CDR3 protein: ASSLNQGGTDTQY
J gene: TRBJ2-1; V gene: TRBV5-4; CDR3 protein: ASSLVDRGITLNYNEQF
J gene: TRBJ2-7; V gene: TRBV6-5; CDR3 protein: ASSYLLAGESYEQY
J gene: TRBJ2-7; V gene: TRBV10-2; CDR3 protein: ASSESGDSMATYEQY
J gene: TRBJ2-1; V gene: TRBV23-1; CDR3 protein: ASSQSCLPYNEQF
J gene: TRBJ2-3; V gene: TRBV28; CDR3 protein: ASSSRRGTQY
J gene: TRBJ2-1; V gene: TRBV20-1; CDR3 protein: SARVGRGGNEQF
J gene: TRBJ1-1; V gene: TRBV25-1; CDR3 protein: ASSEGNTEAF
J gene: TRBJ1-1; V gene: TRBV5-1; CDR3 protein: ASSSRVIGTGANTEAF
J gene: TRBJ1-1; V gene: TRBV29-1; CDR3 protein: SVNKNTEAF
J gene: TRBJ2-3; V gene: TRBV6-1; CDR3 protein: ASSGVTDTQY
J gene: TRBJ2-3; V gene: TRBV7-2; CDR3 protein: ASSLGPGLRDTQY
J gene: TRBJ2-3; V gene: TRBV6-5; CDR3 protein: ASSYSSRADTQY
J gene: TRBJ2-1; V gene: TRBV7-3; CDR3 protein: ASSWTSGSEQF
J gene: TRBJ2-1; V gene: TRBV5-1; CDR3 protein: ASSLDGNNEQF
J gene: TRBJ2-3; V gene: TRBV5-1; CDR3 protein: ASSSTPDFTDTQY
J gene: TRBJ2-5; V gene: TRBV20-1; CDR3 protein: SAIGQIQETQY
J gene: TRBJ2-3; V gene: TRBV5-1; CDR3 protein: ASSGALSTDTQY
J gene: TRBJ1-5; V gene: TRBV7-8; CDR3 protein: ASSLGLTGASNQPQH
J gene: TRBJ2-2; V gene: TRBV28; CDR3 protein: ASSLMGRRNTGELF
J gene: TRBJ1-6; V gene: TRBV12-3/TRBV12-4; CDR3 protein: ASSSPVRGDNSPLH